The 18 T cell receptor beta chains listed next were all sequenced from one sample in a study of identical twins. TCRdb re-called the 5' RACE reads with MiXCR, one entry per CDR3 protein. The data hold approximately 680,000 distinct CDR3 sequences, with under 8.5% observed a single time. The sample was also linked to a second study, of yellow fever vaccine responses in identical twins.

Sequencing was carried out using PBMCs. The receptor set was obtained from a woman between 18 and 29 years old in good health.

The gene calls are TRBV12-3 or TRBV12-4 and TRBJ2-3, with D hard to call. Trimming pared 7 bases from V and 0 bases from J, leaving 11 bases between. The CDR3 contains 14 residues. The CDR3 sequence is CASTVLRSTDTQYF. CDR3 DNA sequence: TGTGCCAGCACAGTCCTGCGTAGCACAGATACGCAGTATTTT.

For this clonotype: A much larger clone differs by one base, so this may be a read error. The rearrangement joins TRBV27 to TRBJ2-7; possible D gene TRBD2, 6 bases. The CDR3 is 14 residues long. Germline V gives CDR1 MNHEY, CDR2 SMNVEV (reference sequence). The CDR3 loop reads CASSFGGDGYKQYF. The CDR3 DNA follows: TGTGCCAGCAGTTTCGGGGGTGATGGCTACAAGCAGTACTTC.

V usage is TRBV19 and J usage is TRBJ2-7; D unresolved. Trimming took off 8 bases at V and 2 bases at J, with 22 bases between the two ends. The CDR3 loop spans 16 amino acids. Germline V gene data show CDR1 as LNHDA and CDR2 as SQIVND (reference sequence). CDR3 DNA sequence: TGTGCCAGTGGGTCAACTGGGCACCTACCCCCCTACGAGCAGTACGTC. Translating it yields CASGSTGHLPPYEQYV.

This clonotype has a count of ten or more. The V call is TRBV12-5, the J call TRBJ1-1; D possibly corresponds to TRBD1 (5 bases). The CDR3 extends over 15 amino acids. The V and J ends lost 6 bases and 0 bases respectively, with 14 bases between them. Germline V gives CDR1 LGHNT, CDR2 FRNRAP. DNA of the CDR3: TGTGCTAGTGGCCCTACCGACAGTATGAACACTGAAGCTTTCTTT. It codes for CASGPTDSMNTEAFF.

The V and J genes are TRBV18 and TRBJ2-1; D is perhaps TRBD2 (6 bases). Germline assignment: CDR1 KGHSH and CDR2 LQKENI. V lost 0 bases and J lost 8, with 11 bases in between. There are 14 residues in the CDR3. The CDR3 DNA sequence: TGTGCCAGCTCACCACCTGGGACGGGGGATGAGCAGTTCTTC. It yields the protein CASSPPGTGDEQFF.

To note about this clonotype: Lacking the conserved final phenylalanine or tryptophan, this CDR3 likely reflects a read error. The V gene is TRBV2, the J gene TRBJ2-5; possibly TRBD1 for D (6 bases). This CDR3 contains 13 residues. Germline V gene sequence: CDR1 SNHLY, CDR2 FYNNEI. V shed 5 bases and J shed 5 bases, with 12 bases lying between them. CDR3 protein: CASSQQGLETQYS. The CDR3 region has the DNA TGTGCCAGCAGTCAACAGGGTCTCGAGACCCAGTACTCC.

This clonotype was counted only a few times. In DNA form, the CDR3 reads TGTGCCAGCAGTCCAACAGGGGGCGCGGGCTATGGCTACACCTTC. Protein product: CASSPTGGAGYGYTF. This chain links TRBV27 with TRBJ1-2; 9 bases agree with TRBD1. CDR3 length: 15 amino acids. Germline CDR1 reads MNHEY; CDR2 reads SMNVEV (reference sequence). V lost 5 bases, J lost 4 bases, and 8 bases stayed unmatched.

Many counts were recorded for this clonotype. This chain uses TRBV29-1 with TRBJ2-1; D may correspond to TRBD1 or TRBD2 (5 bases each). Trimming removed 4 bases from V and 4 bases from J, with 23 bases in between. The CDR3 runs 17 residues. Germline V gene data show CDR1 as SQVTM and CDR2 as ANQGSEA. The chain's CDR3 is CSVAGTTNNPRYNEQFF. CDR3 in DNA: TGCAGCGTTGCTGGGACGACGAACAACCCGAGATACAATGAGCAGTTCTTC.

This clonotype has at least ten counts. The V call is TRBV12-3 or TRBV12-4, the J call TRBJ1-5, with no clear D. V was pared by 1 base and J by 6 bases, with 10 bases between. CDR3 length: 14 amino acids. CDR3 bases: TGTGCCAGCAGTTTAGGGAGGGATTCTCAGCCCCAGCATTTT. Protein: CASSLGRDSQPQHF.

This CDR3 is CASRPNDPGTGRRNEQFF. DNA for the CDR3: TGCGCCAGCAGACCCAACGATCCGGGGACAGGGAGGCGCAATGAGCAGTTCTTC. J is TRBJ2-1 and V is TRBV5-1, with 9 bases that match TRBD1. CDR1 and CDR2 from the germline V gene are SGHRS and YFSETQ. The CDR3 is made up of 18 amino acids. Losses at the gene ends were 5 bases for V and 6 bases for J; bases not matched to a gene: 18.

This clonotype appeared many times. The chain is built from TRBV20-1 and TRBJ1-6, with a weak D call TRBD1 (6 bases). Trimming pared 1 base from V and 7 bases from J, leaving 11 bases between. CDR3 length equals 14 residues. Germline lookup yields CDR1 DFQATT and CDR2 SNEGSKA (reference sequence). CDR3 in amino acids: CSARAQGTNSPLHF. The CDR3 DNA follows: TGCAGTGCTAGAGCACAGGGCACCAATTCACCCCTCCACTTT.

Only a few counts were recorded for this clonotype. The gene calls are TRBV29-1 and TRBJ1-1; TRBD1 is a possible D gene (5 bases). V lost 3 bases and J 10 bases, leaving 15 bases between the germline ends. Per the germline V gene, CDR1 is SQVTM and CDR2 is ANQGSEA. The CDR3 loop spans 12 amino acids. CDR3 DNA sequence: TGCAGCGTTGATAGTAAGCGAAGGGGAGCTTTCTTT. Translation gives CSVDSKRRGAFF.

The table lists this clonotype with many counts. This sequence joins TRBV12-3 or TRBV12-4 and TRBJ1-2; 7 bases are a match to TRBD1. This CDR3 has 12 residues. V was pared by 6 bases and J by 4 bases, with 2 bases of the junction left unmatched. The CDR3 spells CASSRDSYGYTF. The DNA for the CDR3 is TGTGCCAGCAGCCGGGACAGCTATGGCTACACCTTC.

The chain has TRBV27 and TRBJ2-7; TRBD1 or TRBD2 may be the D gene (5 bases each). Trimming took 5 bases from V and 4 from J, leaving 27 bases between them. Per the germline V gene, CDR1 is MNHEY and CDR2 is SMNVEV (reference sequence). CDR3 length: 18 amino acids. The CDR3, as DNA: TGTGCCAGCAGTCTAGATGGGACCGGGACGAGAACGTTTTACGAGCAGTACTTC. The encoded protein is CASSLDGTGTRTFYEQYF.

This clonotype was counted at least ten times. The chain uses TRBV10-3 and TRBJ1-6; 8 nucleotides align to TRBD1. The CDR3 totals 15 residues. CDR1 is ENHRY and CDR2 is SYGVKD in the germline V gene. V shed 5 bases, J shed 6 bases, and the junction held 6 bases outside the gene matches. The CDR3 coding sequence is TGTGCCATCAGTAAGACAGGGGTGAGTAATTCACCCCTCCACTTT. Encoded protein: CAISKTGVSNSPLHF.

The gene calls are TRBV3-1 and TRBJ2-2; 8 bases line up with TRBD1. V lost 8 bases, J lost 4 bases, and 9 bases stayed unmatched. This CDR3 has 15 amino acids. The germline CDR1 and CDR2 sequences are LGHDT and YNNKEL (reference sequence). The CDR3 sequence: CASAPGTGSTGELFF. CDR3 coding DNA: TGTGCCAGCGCCCCCGGGACAGGATCCACCGGGGAGCTGTTTTTT.

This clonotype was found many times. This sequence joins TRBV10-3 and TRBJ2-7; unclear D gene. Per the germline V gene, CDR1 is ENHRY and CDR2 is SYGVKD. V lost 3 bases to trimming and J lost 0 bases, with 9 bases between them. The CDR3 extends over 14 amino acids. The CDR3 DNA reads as TGTGCCATCAGTGACAGGCTGTACTCCTACGAGCAGTACTTC. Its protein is CAISDRLYSYEQYF.

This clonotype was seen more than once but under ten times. CDR3 residues: CASSLLDAKNIQYF. CDR3 bases: TGTGCCAGCAGCCTTCTGGACGCCAAAAACATTCAGTACTTC. This chain links TRBV27 with TRBJ2-4; D is ambiguous. Germline CDR1 MNHEY, CDR2 SMNVEV (reference sequence). Deletions cut 6 bases from V and 1 base from J, with 10 bases between. The CDR3 is 14 amino acids.